What follows are 24 T cell receptor beta chains derived from one specimen sequenced in a study of OX40 agonist ivuxolimab in advanced cancers. Generated by immunoSEQ multiplex PCR, the TCRdb table keeps only in-frame clones and is missing some. Of roughly 43,000 clones in the sample, about 88% were seen once. The specimen was CD4+ or CD8+ T cells sorted from blood, collected in a trial of the OX40 agonist ivuxolimab. The source of these receptors is an adult with an advanced solid tumor such as melanoma, head and neck, liver or kidney cancer.

This chain connects TRBV28 to TRBJ1-5; 9 bases match TRBD1. The length of the CDR3 is 15 residues. CDR1 is MDHEN, CDR2 SYDVKM, per germline. The ends lost 4 bases at V and 4 bases at J; junction bases unmatched: 5. The CDR3 nucleotides read TGTGCCAGCAGTTGGGGACAGGGTCTTAATCAGCCCCAGCATTTT. Amino acids: CASSWGQGLNQPQHF.

The J gene is TRBJ1-6, the V gene TRBV11-2, with TRBD1 as a possible D gene (5 bases). V gave up 8 bases and J gave up 0 bases, with 14 bases separating them. Germline V gene data show CDR1 as SGHAT and CDR2 as FQNNGV. The CDR3 covers 16 residues. The CDR3 bases are TGTGCCAGCCGCCAGGGTGGGAGCTCCTATAATTCACCCCTCCACTTT. Its translation: CASRQGGSSYNSPLHF.

V is TRBV6-5 and J is TRBJ1-2; D unresolved. V shed 5 bases and J shed 5 bases, with 15 bases lying between them. This CDR3 has 14 residues. Germline CDR1 MNHEY, CDR2 SVGAGI. The CDR3 region has the DNA TGTGCCAGCAGTCCAACCCCCGCTACTTATGGCTACACCTTC. The encoded protein is CASSPTPATYGYTF.

This clone was counted a single time. This chain links TRBV7-8 with TRBJ2-7, with a possible D match to TRBD2 (7 bases). Germline V gives CDR1 SGHVS, CDR2 FQNEAQ. The CDR3 consists of 15 residues. V lost 1 base, J lost 3 bases, and 13 bases lay in between. CDR3 residues: CASSLGAGHLYEQYF. CDR3 coding DNA: TGTGCCAGCAGCTTAGGAGCGGGACACCTCTACGAGCAGTACTTC.

V usage is TRBV27 and J usage is TRBJ2-6; 12 positions agree with TRBD2. The CDR3 has 19 residues. The V and J ends lost 4 bases and 0 bases, in that order; junction bases with no gene match: 7. Germline CDR1 is MNHEY and CDR2 is SMNVEV (reference sequence). CDR3 sequence: CASSSLAGGQSSGANVLTF. In DNA, the CDR3 is TGTGCCAGCAGTTCCCTAGCGGGAGGGCAGTCCTCTGGGGCCAACGTCCTGACTTTC.

This chain connects TRBV27 to TRBJ2-3; possibly TRBD1 or TRBD2 for D (5 bases each). The CDR3 spans 18 residues. Germline-derived CDR1 and CDR2 are MNHEY and SMNVEV (reference sequence). V was shortened by 2 bases and J by 4 bases, with 22 bases between the two germline ends. The DNA of the CDR3 is TGTGCCAGCAGTTTACCCTATCGGGGCAGGGATCGCGCAGATACGCAGTATTTT. Amino acid sequence: CASSLPYRGRDRADTQYF.

This clone was observed once. This sequence joins TRBV28 and TRBJ1-3, with D maybe TRBD1 (5 bases). V lost 8 bases and J lost 0, with 11 bases in between. The germline gives CDR1 MDHEN, CDR2 SYDVKM. The CDR3 has 14 amino acids. The CDR3 loop reads CASLGGNSGNTIYF. The CDR3 DNA reads as TGTGCCAGCCTGGGGGGGAACTCTGGAAACACCATATATTTT.

This rearrangement joins TRBV29-1 to TRBJ2-2; TRBD2 matches at 12 bases. The germline V gene encodes CDR1 SQVTM and CDR2 ANQGSEA. This CDR3 has 14 residues. J gave up 5 bases and V 4 bases, and 2 bases lay outside the gene matches. CDR3 coding DNA: TGCAGCGTTGCCGGGACTAGCGGGACCGGGGAGCTGTTTTTT. Protein sequence: CSVAGTSGTGELFF.

This chain connects TRBV19 to TRBJ1-1; 7 positions match TRBD1. From germline, CDR1 is LNHDA and CDR2 SQIVND (reference sequence). Germline trimming cut 3 bases from V and 2 bases from J; bases unmatched to any gene: 6. The CDR3 runs 15 residues. The CDR3: CASSIGQVPNTEAFF. Written as DNA, the CDR3 is TGTGCCAGTAGTATTGGACAGGTCCCTAACACTGAAGCTTTCTTT.

This chain uses TRBV6-5 with TRBJ2-6; no clear D gene. Trimming pared 5 bases from V and 8 bases from J, leaving 13 bases between. The CDR3 totals 14 residues. The V gene's germline CDR1 is MNHEY and CDR2 SVGAGI. CDR3 protein: CASSGPALSNVLTF. The CDR3 DNA reads TGTGCCAGCAGTGGCCCGGCGCTATCCAACGTCCTGACTTTC.

CDR3 loop: CASSEISGWNQPQHF. DNA for the CDR3: TGCGCCAGCAGTGAGATTTCGGGTTGGAATCAGCCCCAGCATTTT. V gene TRBV10-2 combines with J gene TRBJ1-5; D not resolved. The CDR3 has 15 amino acids. Germline lookup yields CDR1 WSHSY and CDR2 SAAADI. V shed 2 bases and J shed 4 bases, with 12 bases lying between them.

The chain uses TRBV5-6 and TRBJ1-6; 11 nucleotides align to TRBD1. Germline-derived CDR1 and CDR2 are SGHDT and YYEEEE. The CDR3 is 15 residues long. The V and J ends lost 4 bases and 7 bases, in that order; junction bases with no gene match: 4. The CDR3 is CASSQGTGGNSPLHF. CDR3 in DNA: TGTGCCAGCAGCCAGGGGACAGGGGGGAATTCACCCCTCCACTTT.

The chain uses TRBV4-3 and TRBJ2-5; perhaps D is TRBD1 or TRBD2 (5 bases each). Per the germline V gene, CDR1 is LGHNA and CDR2 is YSLEER. CDR3 length equals 13 residues. Trimming left V 0 bases short and J 7 bases short, with 9 bases between. The DNA for the CDR3 is TGCGCCAGCAGCCAAGATATTGGGGGGACCCAGTACTTC. Its translation is CASSQDIGGTQYF.

The chain carries TRBV7-9 and TRBJ2-2; D unclear. Germline V lookup: CDR1 SEHNR, CDR2 FQNEAQ (reference sequence). V was trimmed by 1 base and J by 2 bases, leaving 11 bases between them. There are 16 residues in the CDR3. The CDR3 protein is CASSLDRRINTGELFF. The CDR3 DNA sequence: TGTGCCAGCAGCTTAGATCGCAGGATCAACACCGGGGAGCTGTTTTTT. Looking up the rest from reference TRBV7-9 and TRBJ2-2 gives the full variable domain: DTGVSQNPRHKITKRGQNVTFRCDPISEHNRLYWYRQTLGQGPEFLTYFQNEAQLEKSRLLSDRFSAERPKGSFSTLEIQRTEQGDSAMYLCASSLDRRINTGELFFGEGSRLTVL.

The chain uses TRBV7-9 and TRBJ1-2, with D unclear. Germline V gene data show CDR1 as SEHNR and CDR2 as FQNEAQ (reference sequence). The CDR3 totals 13 residues. The V gene lost 4 bases and the J gene lost 2 bases, with 8 bases spanning the gap. This chain's CDR3 is CASSSTANYGYTF. CDR3 DNA sequence: TGTGCCAGCAGCTCCACAGCGAACTATGGCTACACCTTC.

The chain joins TRBV6-1 to TRBJ2-3; D is possibly TRBD2 (6 bases). This CDR3 spans 12 amino acids. The germline CDR1 and CDR2 sequences are MNHNS and SASEGT. V was clipped by 1 base and J by 13 bases, with 12 bases between them. The CDR3 sequence: CASSEGRGAEYF. CDR3 coding DNA: TGTGCCAGCAGTGAAGGGAGGGGCGCAGAGTATTTT.

CDR3 DNA sequence: TGCGCCAGCAGCCGAGATCAGGGTGAAGGCTATGGCTACACCTTC. Translation: CASSRDQGEGYGYTF. The rearrangement joins TRBV4-1 to TRBJ1-2, with D possibly being TRBD1 (5 bases). CDR3 length: 15 residues. V dropped 4 bases and J dropped 4 bases, with 16 bases sitting between them. CDR1 and CDR2 (germline): MGHRA, YSYEKL.

The rearrangement joins TRBV29-1 to TRBJ2-7, with D possibly TRBD1 on 6 matching bases. Germline CDR1 reads SQVTM; CDR2 reads ANQGSEA. With 4 bases removed from V and 3 bases from J, the gap between germline ends came to 13 bases. The CDR3 spans 13 residues. CDR3 sequence: CSVVDVRGYEQYF. CDR3 bases: TGCAGCGTTGTCGACGTCAGGGGCTACGAGCAGTACTTC.

The chain combines TRBV30 with TRBJ2-7; D gene uncertain. Germline-derived CDR1 and CDR2 are GTSNPN and SVGIG (reference sequence). V shed 2 bases and J shed 3 bases, with 5 bases lying between them. This CDR3 has 11 amino acids. CDR3 residues: CAWSIGYEQYF. CDR3 bases: TGTGCCTGGAGTATCGGCTACGAGCAGTACTTC. Together with reference TRBV30 and TRBJ2-7, the CDR3 gives the full variable domain: SQTIHQWPATLVQPVGSPLSLECTVEGTSNPNLYWYRQAAGRGLQLLFYSVGIGQISSEVPQNLSASRPQDRQFILSSKKLLLSDSGFYLCAWSIGYEQYFGPGTRLTVT.

The J gene is TRBJ2-3, the V gene TRBV10-2, with TRBD2 identical over 9 bases. The V gene's germline CDR1 is WSHSY and CDR2 SAAADI. CDR3 length equals 15 residues. V trimming: 5 bases; J trimming: 2 bases; junction bases outside the gene matches: 5. As DNA, the CDR3 is TGCGCCAGCAGTTTTAGCGGGGGAGACACAGATACGCAGTATTTT. Amino acid sequence: CASSFSGGDTDTQYF.

This chain connects TRBV5-6 to TRBJ2-1, with TRBD2 matching 10 bases. The V segment lost 3 bases and the J segment 6 bases; nucleotides outside the gene matches: 6. Germline CDR1 SGHDT, CDR2 YYEEEE. The length of the CDR3 is 15 residues. CDR3 bases: TGTGCCAGCAGCTCGGGGCTAGCGGGAGTCAATGAGCAGTTCTTC. Translation: CASSSGLAGVNEQFF.

The chain couples TRBV10-3 to TRBJ2-5, with 7 bases identical to TRBD1. This CDR3 contains 14 residues. After removal of 10 bases from V and 11 bases from J, the junction contained 19 bases not matched to a gene. CDR1 ENHRY and CDR2 SYGVKD come from the germline V gene. The CDR3 loop is CATHPRDSSEEQYF. The CDR3 DNA is TGTGCCACCCATCCCCGGGACAGTTCCGAGGAGCAGTACTTC.

The chain combines TRBV7-9 with TRBJ2-5, with D perhaps assigned TRBD1 or TRBD2 (5 bases each). This CDR3 is 15 amino acids long. From germline, CDR1 is SEHNR and CDR2 FQNEAQ (reference sequence). With 3 bases removed from V and 0 bases from J, the gap between germline ends came to 11 bases. In DNA, the CDR3 is TGTGCCAGCAGCTTCCGGGACCGCCACCAAGAGACCCAGTACTTC. Protein product: CASSFRDRHQETQYF.

This clone was seen a few times. J is TRBJ1-1 and V is TRBV7-9, with D unclear. V was clipped by 2 bases and J by 1 base, with 5 bases between them. The CDR3 is 13 amino acids. Germline CDR1 reads SEHNR; CDR2 reads FQNEAQ (reference sequence). The CDR3 here is CASSLSWNTEAFF. The CDR3 DNA reads TGTGCCAGCAGCTTATCATGGAACACTGAAGCTTTCTTT.